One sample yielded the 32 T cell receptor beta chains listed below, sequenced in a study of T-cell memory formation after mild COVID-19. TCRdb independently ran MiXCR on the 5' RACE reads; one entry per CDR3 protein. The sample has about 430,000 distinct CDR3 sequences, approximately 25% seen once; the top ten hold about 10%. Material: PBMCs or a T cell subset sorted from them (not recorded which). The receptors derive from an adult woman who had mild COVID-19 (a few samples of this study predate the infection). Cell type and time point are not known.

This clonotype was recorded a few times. This CDR3 is CASSLQLEDRAFF. CDR3 DNA: TGCGCCAGCAGCCTACAACTCGAGGACAGGGCTTTCTTT. The chain joins TRBV5-1 to TRBJ1-1; 7 nucleotides line up with TRBD1. Germline lookup yields CDR1 SGHRS and CDR2 YFSETQ. The CDR3 contains 13 residues. Germline trimming cut 4 bases from V and 11 bases from J; bases unmatched to any gene: 11. The full variable domain, its missing parts supplied by reference TRBV5-1 and TRBJ1-1, is KAGVTQTPRYLIKTRGQQVTLSCSPISGHRSVSWYQQTPGQGLQFLFEYFSETQRNKGNFPGRFSGRQFSNSRSEMNVSTLELGDSALYLCASSLQLEDRAFFGQGTRLTVV.

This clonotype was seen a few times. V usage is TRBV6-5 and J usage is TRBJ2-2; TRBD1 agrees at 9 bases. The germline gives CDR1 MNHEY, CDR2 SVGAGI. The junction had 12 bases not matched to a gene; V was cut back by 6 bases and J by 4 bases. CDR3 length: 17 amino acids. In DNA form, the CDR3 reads TGTGCCAGCAGGCCGGGACAGGGAGGTTTTGGCACCGGGGAGCTGTTTTTT. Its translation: CASRPGQGGFGTGELFF.

CDR3 DNA sequence: TGTGCCAGTGCCGCGGCAGTCTCCCGGCTATTTGGCTACACCTTC. This translates into CASAAAVSRLFGYTF. The V gene is TRBV19, the J gene TRBJ1-2; D is undetermined. The V gene lost 8 bases and the J gene lost 7 bases, with 23 bases spanning the gap. The germline V gene encodes CDR1 LNHDA and CDR2 SQIVND (reference sequence). The CDR3 covers 15 residues.

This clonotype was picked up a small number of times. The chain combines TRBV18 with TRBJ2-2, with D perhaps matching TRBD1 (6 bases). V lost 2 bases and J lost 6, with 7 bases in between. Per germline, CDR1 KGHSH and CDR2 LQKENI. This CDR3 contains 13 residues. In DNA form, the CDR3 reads TGTGCCAGCTCACCAAGGACAGCCGGGGAGCTGTTTTTT. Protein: CASSPRTAGELFF.

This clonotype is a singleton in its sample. The CDR3 here is CASSHESGTDYEQYF. CDR3 coding DNA: TGTGCCAGCAGCCACGAATCCGGGACAGACTACGAGCAGTACTTC. V usage is TRBV7-2 and J usage is TRBJ2-7, with 7 nucleotides matching TRBD1. V shed 5 bases, J shed 3 bases, and the junction held 10 bases outside the gene matches. Per germline, CDR1 SGHTA and CDR2 FQGNSA. This CDR3 contains 15 residues.

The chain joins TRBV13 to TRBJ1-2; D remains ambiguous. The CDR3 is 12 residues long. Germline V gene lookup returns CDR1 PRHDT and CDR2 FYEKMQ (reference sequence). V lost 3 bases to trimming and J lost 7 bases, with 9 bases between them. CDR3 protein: CASSFYGSGYTF. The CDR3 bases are TGTGCCAGCAGCTTTTATGGTTCTGGCTACACCTTC.

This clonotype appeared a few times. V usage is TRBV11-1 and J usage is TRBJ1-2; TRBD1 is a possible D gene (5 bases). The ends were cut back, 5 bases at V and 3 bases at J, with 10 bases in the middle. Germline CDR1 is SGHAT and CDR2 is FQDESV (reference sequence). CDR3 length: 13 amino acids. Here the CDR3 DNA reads TGTGCCAGCAGCGATGGGGGAGACTATGGCTACACCTTC. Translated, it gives CASSDGGDYGYTF.

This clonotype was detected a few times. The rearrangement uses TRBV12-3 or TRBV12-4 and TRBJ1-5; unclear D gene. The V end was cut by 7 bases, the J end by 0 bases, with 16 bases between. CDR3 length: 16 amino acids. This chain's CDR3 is CASKLVRVVSNQPQHF. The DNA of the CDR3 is TGTGCCAGCAAATTAGTCCGGGTGGTTAGCAATCAGCCCCAGCATTTT.

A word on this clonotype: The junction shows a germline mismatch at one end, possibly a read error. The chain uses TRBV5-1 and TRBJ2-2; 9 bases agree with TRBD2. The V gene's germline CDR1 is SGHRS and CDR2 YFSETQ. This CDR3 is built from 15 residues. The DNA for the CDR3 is TGCGCCAGCAGCTTGGAGCGGGGGGACACCGGGGAGATGTTTTTT. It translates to CASSLERGDTGEMFF.

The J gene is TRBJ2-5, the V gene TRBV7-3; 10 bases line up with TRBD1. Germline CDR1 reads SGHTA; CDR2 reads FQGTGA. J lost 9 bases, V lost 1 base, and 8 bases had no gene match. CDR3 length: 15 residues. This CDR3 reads CASSLNPGTGDPQYF. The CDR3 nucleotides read TGTGCCAGCAGCTTAAATCCCGGGACAGGGGATCCCCAGTACTTC.

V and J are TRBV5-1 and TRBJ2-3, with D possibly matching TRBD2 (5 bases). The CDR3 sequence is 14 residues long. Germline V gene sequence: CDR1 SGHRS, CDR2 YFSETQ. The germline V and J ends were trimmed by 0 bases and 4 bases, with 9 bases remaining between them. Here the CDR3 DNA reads TGCGCCAGCAGCTTGGAGCTAGCCTCAGATACGCAGTATTTT. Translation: CASSLELASDTQYF.

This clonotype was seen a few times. CDR3 region: CASSQGVTWTFGTEAFF. The CDR3 DNA reads as TGTGCCAGCAGCCAAGGCGTCACCTGGACGTTCGGCACTGAAGCTTTCTTT. The V gene is TRBV14, the J gene TRBJ1-1; no reliable D call. V lost 1 base to trimming and J lost 4 bases, with 19 bases between them. Germline V gene data show CDR1 as SGHDN and CDR2 as FVKESK. This CDR3 spans 17 amino acids.

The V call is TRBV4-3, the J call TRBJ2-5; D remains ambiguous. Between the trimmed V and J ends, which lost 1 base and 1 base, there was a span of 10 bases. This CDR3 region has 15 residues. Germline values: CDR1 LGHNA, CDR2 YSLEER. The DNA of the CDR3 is TGCGCCAGCAGCCAAGGTCGAGGTTCCCAAGAGACCCAGTACTTC. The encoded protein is CASSQGRGSQETQYF.

The CDR3 sequence: CASRLTGGDYGYTF. The CDR3 DNA follows: TGTGCCAGCAGGTTGACAGGGGGCGACTATGGCTACACCTTC. The V call is TRBV2, the J call TRBJ1-2; 10 bases align to TRBD1. The CDR3 contains 14 residues. CDR1 and CDR2 from the germline V gene are SNHLY and FYNNEI. The V segment lost 6 bases and the J segment 3 bases; nucleotides outside the gene matches: 4.

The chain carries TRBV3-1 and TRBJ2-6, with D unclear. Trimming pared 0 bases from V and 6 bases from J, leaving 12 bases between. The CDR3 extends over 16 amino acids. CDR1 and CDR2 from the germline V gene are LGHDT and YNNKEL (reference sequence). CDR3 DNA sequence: TGTGCCAGCAGCCAAGACCTCGGGCTTTCGGCCAACGTCCTGACTTTC. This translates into CASSQDLGLSANVLTF.

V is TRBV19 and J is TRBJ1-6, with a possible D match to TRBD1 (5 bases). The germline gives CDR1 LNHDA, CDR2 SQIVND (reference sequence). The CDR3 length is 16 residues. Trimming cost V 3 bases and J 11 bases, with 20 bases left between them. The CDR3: CASSISLGAGSAPLHF. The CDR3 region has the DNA TGTGCCAGTAGTATTTCACTTGGGGCAGGATCCGCACCCCTCCACTTT.

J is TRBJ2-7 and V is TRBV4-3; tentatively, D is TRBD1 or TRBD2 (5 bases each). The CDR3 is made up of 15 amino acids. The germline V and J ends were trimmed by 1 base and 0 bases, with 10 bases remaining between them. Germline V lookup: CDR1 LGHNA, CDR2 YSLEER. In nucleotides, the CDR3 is TGCGCCAGCAGCCAAGGGGACCTAATCTCCTACGAGCAGTACTTC. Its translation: CASSQGDLISYEQYF.

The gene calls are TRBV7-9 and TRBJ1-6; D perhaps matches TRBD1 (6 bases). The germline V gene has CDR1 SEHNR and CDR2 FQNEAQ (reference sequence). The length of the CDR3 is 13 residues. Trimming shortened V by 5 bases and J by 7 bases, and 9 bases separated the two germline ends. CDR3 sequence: CASSPDRNSPLHF. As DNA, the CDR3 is TGTGCCAGCAGCCCGGACAGAAATTCACCCCTCCACTTT. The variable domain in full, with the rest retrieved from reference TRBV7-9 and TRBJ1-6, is DTGVSQNPRHKITKRGQNVTFRCDPISEHNRLYWYRQTLGQGPEFLTYFQNEAQLEKSRLLSDRFSAERPKGSFSTLEIQRTEQGDSAMYLCASSPDRNSPLHFGNGTRLTVT.

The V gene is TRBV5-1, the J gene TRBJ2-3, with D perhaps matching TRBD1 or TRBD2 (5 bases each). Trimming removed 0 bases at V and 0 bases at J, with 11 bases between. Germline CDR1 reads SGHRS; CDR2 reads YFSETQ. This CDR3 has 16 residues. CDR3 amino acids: CASSLGGTASTDTQYF. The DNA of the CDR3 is TGCGCCAGCAGCTTGGGGGGGACCGCGAGCACAGATACGCAGTATTTT.

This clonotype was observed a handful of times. The CDR3 nucleotides are TGCAGTGCTAGAGATTCGGCGGGGAGGGGGTACGAGCAGTACTTC. This translates into CSARDSAGRGYEQYF. The genes are TRBV20-1 and TRBJ2-7; possibly TRBD2 for D (7 bases). This CDR3 spans 15 amino acids. The germline gives CDR1 DFQATT, CDR2 SNEGSKA (reference sequence). Deletions cut 0 bases from V and 4 bases from J, with 16 bases between.

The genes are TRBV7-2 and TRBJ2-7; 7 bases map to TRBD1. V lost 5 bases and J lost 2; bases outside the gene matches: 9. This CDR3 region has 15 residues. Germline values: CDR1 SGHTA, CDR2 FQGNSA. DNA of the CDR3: TGTGCCAGCAGCGCGGTCAGGGACAGCCCCTACGAGCAGTACTTC. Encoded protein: CASSAVRDSPYEQYF.

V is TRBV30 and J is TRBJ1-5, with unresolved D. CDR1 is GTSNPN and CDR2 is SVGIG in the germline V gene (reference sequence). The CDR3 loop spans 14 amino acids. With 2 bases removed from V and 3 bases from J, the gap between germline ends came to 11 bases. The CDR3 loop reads CAWSQGQFNQPQHF. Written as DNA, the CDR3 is TGTGCCTGGAGTCAAGGGCAGTTCAATCAGCCCCAGCATTTT.

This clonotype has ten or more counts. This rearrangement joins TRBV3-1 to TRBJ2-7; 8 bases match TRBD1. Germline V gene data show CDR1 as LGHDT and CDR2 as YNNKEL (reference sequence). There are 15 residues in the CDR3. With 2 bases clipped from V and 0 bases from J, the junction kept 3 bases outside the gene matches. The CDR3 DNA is TGTGCCAGCAGCCAACCCGGGACAGGCTCCTACGAGCAGTACTTC. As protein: CASSQPGTGSYEQYF.

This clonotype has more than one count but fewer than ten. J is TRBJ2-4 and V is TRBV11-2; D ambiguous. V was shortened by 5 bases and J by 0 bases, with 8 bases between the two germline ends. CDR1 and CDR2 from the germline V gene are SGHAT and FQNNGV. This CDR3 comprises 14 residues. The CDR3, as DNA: TGTGCCAGCAGCGCCCTTTTAGCCAAAAACATTCAGTACTTC. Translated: CASSALLAKNIQYF. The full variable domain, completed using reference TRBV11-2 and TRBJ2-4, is EAGVAQSPRYKIIEKRQSVAFWCNPISGHATLYWYQQILGQGPKLLIQFQNNGVVDDSQLPKDRFSAERLKGVDSTLKIQPAKLEDSAVYLCASSALLAKNIQYFGAGTRLSVL.

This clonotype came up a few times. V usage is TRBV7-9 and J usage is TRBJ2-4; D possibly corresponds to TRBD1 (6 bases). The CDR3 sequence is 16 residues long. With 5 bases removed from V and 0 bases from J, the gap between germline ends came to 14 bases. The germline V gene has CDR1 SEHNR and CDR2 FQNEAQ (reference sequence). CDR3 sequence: CASSPGYRVAKNIQYF. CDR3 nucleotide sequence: TGTGCCAGCAGCCCTGGGTACAGGGTAGCCAAAAACATTCAGTACTTC.

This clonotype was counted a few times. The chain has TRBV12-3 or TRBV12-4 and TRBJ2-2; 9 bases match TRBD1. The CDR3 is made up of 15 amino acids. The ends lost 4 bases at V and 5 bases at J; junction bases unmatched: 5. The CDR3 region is CASSYGDRETGELFF. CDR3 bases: TGTGCCAGCAGTTATGGGGACAGGGAAACCGGGGAGCTGTTTTTT.

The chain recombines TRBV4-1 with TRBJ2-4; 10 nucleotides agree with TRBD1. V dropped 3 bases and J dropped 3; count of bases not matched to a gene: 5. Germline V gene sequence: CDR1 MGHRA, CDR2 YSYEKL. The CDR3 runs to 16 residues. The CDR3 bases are TGCGCCAGCAGCCAGGACAGGGGGGTGAGCAAAAACATTCAGTACTTC. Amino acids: CASSQDRGVSKNIQYF.

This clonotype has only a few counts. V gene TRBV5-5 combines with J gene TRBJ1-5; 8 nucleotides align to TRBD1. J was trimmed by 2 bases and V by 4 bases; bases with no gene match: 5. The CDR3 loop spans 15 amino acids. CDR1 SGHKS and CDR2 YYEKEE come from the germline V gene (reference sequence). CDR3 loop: CASSLTGDRNQPQHF. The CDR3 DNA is TGTGCCAGCAGCCTGACAGGGGACCGCAATCAGCCCCAGCATTTT. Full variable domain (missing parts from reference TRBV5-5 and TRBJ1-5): DAGVTQSPTHLIKTRGQQVTLRCSPISGHKSVSWYQQVLGQGPQFIFQYYEKEERGRGNFPDRFSARQFPNYSSELNVNALLLGDSALYLCASSLTGDRNQPQHFGDGTRLSIL.

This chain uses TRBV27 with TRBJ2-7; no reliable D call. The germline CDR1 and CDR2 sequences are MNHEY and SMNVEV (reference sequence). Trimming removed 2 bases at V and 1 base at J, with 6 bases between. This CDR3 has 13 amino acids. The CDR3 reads CASSLGWSYEQYF. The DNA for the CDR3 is TGTGCCAGCAGTTTAGGCTGGTCCTACGAGCAGTACTTC.

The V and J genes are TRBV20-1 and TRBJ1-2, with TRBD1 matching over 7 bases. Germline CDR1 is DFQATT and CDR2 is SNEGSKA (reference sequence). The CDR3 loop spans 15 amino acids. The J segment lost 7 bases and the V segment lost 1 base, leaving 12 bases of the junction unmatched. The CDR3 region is CSARALGQDRGGYTF. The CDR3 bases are TGCAGTGCTAGAGCCCTCGGACAGGATCGAGGTGGCTACACCTTC.

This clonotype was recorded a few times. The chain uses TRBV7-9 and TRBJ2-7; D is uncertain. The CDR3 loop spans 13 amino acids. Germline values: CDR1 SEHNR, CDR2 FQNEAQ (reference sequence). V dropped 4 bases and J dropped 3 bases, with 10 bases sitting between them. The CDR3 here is CASSSALYYEQYF. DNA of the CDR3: TGTGCCAGCAGCTCCGCTCTTTACTACGAGCAGTACTTC.

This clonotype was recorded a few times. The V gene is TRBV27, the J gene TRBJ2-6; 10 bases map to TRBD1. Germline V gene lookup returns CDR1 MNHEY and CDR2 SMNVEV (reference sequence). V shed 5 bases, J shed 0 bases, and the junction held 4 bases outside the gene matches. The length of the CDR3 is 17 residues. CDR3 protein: CASSGQGGDSGANVLTF. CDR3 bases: TGTGCCAGCAGTGGACAGGGGGGGGACTCTGGGGCCAACGTCCTGACTTTC. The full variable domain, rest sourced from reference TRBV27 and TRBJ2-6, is EAQVTQNPRYLITVTGKKLTVTCSQNMNHEYMSWYRQDPGLGLRQIYYSMNVEVTDKGDVPEGYKVSRKEKRNFPLILESPSPNQTSLYFCASSGQGGDSGANVLTFGAGSRLTVL.